This TCR beta chain was observed in a study of molecular identifiers for immune sequencing clone quantification. The study's findings and limits: In a background of approximately 1 million naive cells, spiked Jurkat TCR RNA from one cell was reportedly detectable. Clonotypes surpassing 20 RNA copies contained over 97% of effector molecules, versus under 1% in naive cells.

Generation of bulk TCR libraries relied on previously described methods and listed TCR primers. TCRdb called the PCR reads again in MiXCR, with one record for every CDR3 protein. The table lists 250,000 to 400,000 distinct CDR3 sequences, 20% to 25% of them singletons, with approximately 0.83% in the top ten. The CDR3 covers 13 residues. V shed 5 bases and J 6 bases; nucleotides not matched to a gene: 9. Germline assignment: CDR1 SQVTM and CDR2 ANQGSEA. This clonotype was observed many times. Its antigen is unidentified. Sorting isolated naive CD8 T cells as CD8+CD4-CCR7+CD45RA+ events. This TCR was recovered from a human donor in good health. Some libraries in this study had Jurkat cell RNA spiked in. The chain recombines TRBV29-1 with TRBJ2-5; 7 bases match TRBD1. The sequenced sample was naive CD8+ T cells from blood, with Jurkat cell RNA spiked in. Indicated subset: FACS-sorted CD8+CD4-CCR7+CD45RA+ naive T cells. This chain's CDR3 is CSVPQTGMKTQYF. The CDR3 DNA reads TGCAGCGTTCCTCAGACAGGGATGAAGACCCAGTACTTC. Drawing the rest from reference TRBV29-1 and TRBJ2-5, the complete variable domain is SAVISQKPSRDICQRGTSLTIQCQVDSQVTMMFWYRQQPGQSLTLIATANQGSEATYESGFVIDKFPISRPNLTFSTLTVSNMSPEDSSIYLCSVPQTGMKTQYFGPGTRLLVL.